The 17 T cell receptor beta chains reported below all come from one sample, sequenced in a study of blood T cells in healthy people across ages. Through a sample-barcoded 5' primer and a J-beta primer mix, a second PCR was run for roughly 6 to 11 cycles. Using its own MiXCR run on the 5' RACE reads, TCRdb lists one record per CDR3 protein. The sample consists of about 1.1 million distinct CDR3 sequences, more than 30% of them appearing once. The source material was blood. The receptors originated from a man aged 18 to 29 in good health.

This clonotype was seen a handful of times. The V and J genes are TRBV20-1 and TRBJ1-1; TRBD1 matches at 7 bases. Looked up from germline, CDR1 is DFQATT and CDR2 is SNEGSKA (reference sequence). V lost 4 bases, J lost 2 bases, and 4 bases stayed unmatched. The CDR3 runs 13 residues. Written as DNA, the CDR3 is TGCAGTGCTATCCGGACAGGAAACACTGAAGCTTTCTTT. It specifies CSAIRTGNTEAFF.

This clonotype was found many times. CDR3 DNA: TGCGCCAGCAGCCAAGATGGGGGACCAGGGGATACGCAGTATTTT. This gives the protein CASSQDGGPGDTQYF. The rearrangement uses TRBV4-3 and TRBJ2-3; either TRBD1 or TRBD2 may supply D (5 bases each). V lost 0 bases and J lost 6, with 13 bases in between. Germline values: CDR1 LGHNA, CDR2 YSLEER. CDR3 length: 15 residues.

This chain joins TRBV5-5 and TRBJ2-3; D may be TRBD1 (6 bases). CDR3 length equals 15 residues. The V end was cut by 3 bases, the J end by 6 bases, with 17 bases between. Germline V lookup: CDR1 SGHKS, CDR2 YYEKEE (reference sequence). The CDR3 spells CASSSDSAVDDTQYF. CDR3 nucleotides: TGTGCCAGCAGCTCGGACAGTGCGGTTGACGATACGCAGTATTTT.

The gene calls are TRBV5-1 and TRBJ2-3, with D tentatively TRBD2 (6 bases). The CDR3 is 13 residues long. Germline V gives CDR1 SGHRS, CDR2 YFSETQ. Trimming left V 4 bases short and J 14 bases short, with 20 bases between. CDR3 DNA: TGCGCCAGCAGCGTCGAGGGTTCGGGGGTCCCGTATTTT. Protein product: CASSVEGSGVPYF.

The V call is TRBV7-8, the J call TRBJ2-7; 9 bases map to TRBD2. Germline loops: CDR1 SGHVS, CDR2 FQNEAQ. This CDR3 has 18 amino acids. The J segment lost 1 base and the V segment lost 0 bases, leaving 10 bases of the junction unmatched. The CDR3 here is CASSLAGSSGEPSYEQYF. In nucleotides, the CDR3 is TGTGCCAGCAGCTTAGCTGGGTCTAGCGGGGAACCTTCCTACGAGCAGTACTTC.

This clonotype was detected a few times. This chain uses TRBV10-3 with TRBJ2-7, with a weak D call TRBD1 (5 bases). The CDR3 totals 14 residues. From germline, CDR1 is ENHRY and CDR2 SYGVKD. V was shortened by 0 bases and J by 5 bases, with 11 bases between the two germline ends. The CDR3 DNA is TGTGCCATCAGTGAGTCCTGGGGCAGGGACGAGCAGTACTTC. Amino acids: CAISESWGRDEQYF.

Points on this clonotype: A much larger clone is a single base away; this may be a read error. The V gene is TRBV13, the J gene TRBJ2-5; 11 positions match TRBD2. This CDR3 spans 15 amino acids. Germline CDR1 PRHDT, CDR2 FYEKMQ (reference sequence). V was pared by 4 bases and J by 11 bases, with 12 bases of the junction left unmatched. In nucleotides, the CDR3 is TGTGCCAGCAGCTCGGGACTAGCGGTCTACAATGAGCAGTACTTC. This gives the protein CASSSGLAVYNEQYF.

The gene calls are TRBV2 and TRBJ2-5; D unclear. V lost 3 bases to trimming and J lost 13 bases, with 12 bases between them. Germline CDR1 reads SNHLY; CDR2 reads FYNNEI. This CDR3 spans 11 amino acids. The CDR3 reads CASSDSTMWYF. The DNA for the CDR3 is TGTGCCAGCAGTGACTCCACCATGTGGTACTTC. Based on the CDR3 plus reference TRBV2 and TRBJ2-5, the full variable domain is EPEVTQTPSHQVTQMGQEVILRCVPISNHLYFYWYRQILGQKVEFLVSFYNNEISEKSEIFDDQFSVERPDGSNFTLKIRSTKLEDSAMYFCASSDSTMWYFGPGTRLLVL.

CDR3: CSVIGGTGRGKTQYF. Written as DNA, the CDR3 is TGCAGCGTTATAGGGGGAACGGGACGAGGGAAGACCCAGTACTTC. The genes are TRBV29-1 and TRBJ2-7; TRBD1 might be the D (6 bases). The J call could be wrong; TRBJ2-5 is a better fit for the DNA end. CDR1 and CDR2 from the germline V gene are SQVTM and ANQGSEA. This CDR3 contains 15 residues.

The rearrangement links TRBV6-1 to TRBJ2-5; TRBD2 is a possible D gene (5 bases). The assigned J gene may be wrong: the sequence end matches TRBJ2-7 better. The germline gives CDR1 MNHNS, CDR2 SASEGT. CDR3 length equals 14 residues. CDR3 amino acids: CASSSQWGDYEQYF. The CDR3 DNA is TGTGCCAGCAGTTCCCAATGGGGAGATTACGAGCAGTACTTC.

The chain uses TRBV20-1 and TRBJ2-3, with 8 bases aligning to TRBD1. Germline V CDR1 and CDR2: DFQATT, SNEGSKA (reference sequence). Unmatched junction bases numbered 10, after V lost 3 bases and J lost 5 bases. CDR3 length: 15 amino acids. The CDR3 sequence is CSASTATGEQDTQYF. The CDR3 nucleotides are TGCAGTGCTAGCACCGCGACAGGGGAGCAAGATACGCAGTATTTT.

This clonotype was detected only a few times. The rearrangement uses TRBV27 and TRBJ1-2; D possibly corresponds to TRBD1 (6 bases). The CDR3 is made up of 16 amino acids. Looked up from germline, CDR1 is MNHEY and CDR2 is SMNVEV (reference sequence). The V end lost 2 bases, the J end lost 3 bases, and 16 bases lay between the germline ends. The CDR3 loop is CASSLKQGFKDYGYTF. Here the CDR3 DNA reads TGTGCCAGCAGTTTAAAACAGGGATTCAAGGACTATGGCTACACCTTC.

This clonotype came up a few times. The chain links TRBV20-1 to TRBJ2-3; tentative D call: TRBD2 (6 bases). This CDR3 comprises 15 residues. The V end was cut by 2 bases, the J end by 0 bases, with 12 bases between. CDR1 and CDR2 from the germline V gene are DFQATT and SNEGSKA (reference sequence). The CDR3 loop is CSARWRGLSTDTQYF. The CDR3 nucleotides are TGCAGTGCTAGATGGCGGGGACTTAGCACAGATACGCAGTATTTT.

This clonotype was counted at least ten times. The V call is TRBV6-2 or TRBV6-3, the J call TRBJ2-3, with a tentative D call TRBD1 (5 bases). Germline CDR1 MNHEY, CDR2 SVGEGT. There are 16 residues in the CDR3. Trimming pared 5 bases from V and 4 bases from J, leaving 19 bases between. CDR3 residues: CASSVTDVPTADTQYF. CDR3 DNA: TGTGCCAGCAGTGTGACAGATGTCCCTACAGCAGATACGCAGTATTTT.

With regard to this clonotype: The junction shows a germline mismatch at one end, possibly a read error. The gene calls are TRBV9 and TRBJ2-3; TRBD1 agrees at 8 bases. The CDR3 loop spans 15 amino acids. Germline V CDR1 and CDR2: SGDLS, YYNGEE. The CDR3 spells CASSVGTGDTDAQYF. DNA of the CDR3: TGTGCCAGCAGCGTGGGGACAGGAGACACAGATGCGCAGTATTTT. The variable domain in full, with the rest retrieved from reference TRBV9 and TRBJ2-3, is DSGVTQTPKHLITATGQRVTLRCSPRSGDLSVYWYQQSLDQGLQFLIQYYNGEERAKGNILERFSAQQFPDLHSELNLSSLELGDSALYFCASSVGTGDTDAQYFGPGTRLTVL.

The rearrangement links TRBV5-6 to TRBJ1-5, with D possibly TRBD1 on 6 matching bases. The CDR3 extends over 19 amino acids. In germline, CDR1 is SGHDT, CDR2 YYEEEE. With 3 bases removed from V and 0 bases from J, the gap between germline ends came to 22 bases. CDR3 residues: CASSSWGRGPVTSNQPQHF. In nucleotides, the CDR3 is TGTGCCAGCAGCTCCTGGGGCAGGGGACCCGTCACTAGCAATCAGCCCCAGCATTTT.

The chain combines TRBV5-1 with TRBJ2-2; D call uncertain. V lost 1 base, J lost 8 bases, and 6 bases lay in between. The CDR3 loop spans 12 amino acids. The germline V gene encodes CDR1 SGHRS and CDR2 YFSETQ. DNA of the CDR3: TGCGCCAGCAGCTTGTATCAAGGGGAGCTGTTTTTT. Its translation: CASSLYQGELFF.